This TCR beta chain was recorded in a study of T cell repertoires in cytomegalovirus infection. Study-wide background: Matching HLA type, along with CMV infection, was indicated by public TCR beta signatures.

This CDR3 is 11 amino acids long. Germline-derived CDR1 and CDR2 are LNHDA and SQIVND (reference sequence). V was shortened by 10 bases and J by 6 bases, with 13 bases between the two germline ends. TCRdb processed the reads anew with MiXCR; each CDR3 protein has one entry. The sample includes roughly 640,000 distinct CDR3 sequences, roughly 26% of them seen just once. The sample taken for sequencing was CD8+ T cells from PBMCs. The V gene is TRBV19, the J gene TRBJ2-7; possible D gene TRBD1, 6 bases. This TCR derives from a human donor in good health (CMV status not recorded). Some clones in this sample may be carry-over from other donors' samples. In DNA form, the CDR3 reads TGTGCCACCACAGGGATAGGCGAGCAGTACTTC. It encodes CATTGIGEQYF.